This passage covers 19 T cell receptor beta chains from one sample sequenced in a study of T cells in Graves' hyperthyroidism and ophthalmopathy. The CDR3 regions of TCR beta were amplified from RNA transcripts. Primed by the HTBI set, a first-round RT-PCR was run on the TCR CDR3. Via MiXCR, TCRdb re-called the multiplex PCR reads, giving one row per CDR3 protein. Altogether under 400,000 distinct CDR3 sequences are present, about 15% being singletons, with the ten largest covering approximately 20%. Sample: blood. The receptor set was obtained from a woman aged 55-69 years with Graves' ophthalmopathy.

This clonotype was recorded a few times. This chain joins TRBV7-2 and TRBJ2-7; a possible D gene is TRBD2 (6 bases). CDR3 length equals 15 residues. The germline CDR1 and CDR2 sequences are SGHTA and FQGNSA. V gave up 5 bases and J gave up 2 bases, with 16 bases separating them. The CDR3, as DNA: TGTGCCAGCAGCCGGGGGAATTCCGGAGCCTACGAGCAGTACTTC. It encodes CASSRGNSGAYEQYF.

This clonotype was detected once. The chain combines TRBV11-2 with TRBJ1-3; no clear D gene. This CDR3 is 15 amino acids long. Between the trimmed V and J ends, which lost 1 base and 4 bases, there was a span of 11 bases. Germline values: CDR1 SGHAT, CDR2 FQNNGV. In DNA, the CDR3 is TGTGCCAGCAGCTTAGTGAATACCAGGGGAAACACCATATATTTT. It translates to CASSLVNTRGNTIYF.

This clonotype was counted at least ten times. The chain is built from TRBV2 and TRBJ2-1, with D uncertain. The CDR3 has 11 amino acids. Germline V gene data show CDR1 as SNHLY and CDR2 as FYNNEI. V was clipped by 10 bases and J by 8 bases, with 12 bases between them. DNA of the CDR3: TGTGCCACGACTTCGCGCCATGAGCAGTTCTTC. Residues: CATTSRHEQFF.

With respect to this clonotype: A junction boundary mismatches the germline segment, possibly from a read error. The chain joins TRBV28 to TRBJ2-1; 8 nucleotides line up with TRBD2. The CDR3 is 14 residues long. Germline assignment: CDR1 MDHEN and CDR2 SYDVKM. In DNA, the CDR3 is TGTGCCATCAGTGGGGCTAGCGGGTTAAATGAGCAGTTCTTC. This translates into CAISGASGLNEQFF.

This clonotype was observed many times. The chain has TRBV20-1 and TRBJ1-5; TRBD1 matches 10 bases. V was clipped by 3 bases and J by 0 bases; unmatched bases: 5. The germline CDR1 and CDR2 sequences are DFQATT and SNEGSKA (reference sequence). This CDR3 is 16 amino acids long. The chain's CDR3 is CSARDRGWDSNQPQHF. The CDR3 DNA follows: TGCAGTGCTAGGGACAGGGGGTGGGATAGCAATCAGCCCCAGCATTTT.

This clonotype was counted a few times. The chain has TRBV28 and TRBJ1-1; 7 bases agree with TRBD1. V dropped 4 bases and J dropped 4; count of bases not matched to a gene: 3. Germline V CDR1 and CDR2: MDHEN, SYDVKM. This CDR3 is 13 amino acids long. The CDR3 reads CASSSQGSTEAFF. The CDR3 nucleotides read TGTGCCAGCAGTTCACAGGGGAGCACTGAAGCTTTCTTT.

This clonotype came up many times. The chain uses TRBV28 and TRBJ2-7; 9 bases match TRBD1. Unmatched junction bases numbered 8, after V lost 5 bases and J lost 3 bases. This CDR3 is built from 15 residues. Germline-derived CDR1 and CDR2 are MDHEN and SYDVKM. CDR3 bases: TGTGCCAGCAGTCCACCGGGACAGGGACACTACGAGCAGTACTTC. It translates to CASSPPGQGHYEQYF.

This clonotype has at least ten counts. V usage is TRBV7-9 and J usage is TRBJ2-7, with 7 nucleotides matching TRBD1. The trim removed 5 bases at V and 4 bases at J, leaving 8 bases unmatched. The CDR3 covers 14 residues. CDR1 is SEHNR and CDR2 is FQNEAQ in the germline V gene (reference sequence). CDR3 protein: CASSNRDRGYEQYF. The CDR3 DNA sequence: TGTGCCAGCAGCAACCGGGACAGAGGGTACGAGCAGTACTTC.

This clonotype was recorded many times. The chain joins TRBV11-2 to TRBJ2-3; the match to TRBD2 covers 7 bases. The CDR3 covers 17 residues. In germline, CDR1 is SGHAT, CDR2 FQNNGV. The J segment lost 5 bases and the V segment lost 5 bases, leaving 16 bases of the junction unmatched. The CDR3 DNA is TGTGCCAGCAGCCTCGGACTAGGGTCCATAATGGGAGATACGCAGTATTTT. It translates to CASSLGLGSIMGDTQYF.

This clonotype was picked up many times. The genes are TRBV27 and TRBJ2-7; TRBD1 matches 9 bases. This CDR3 region has 15 residues. Germline V lookup: CDR1 MNHEY, CDR2 SMNVEV (reference sequence). J was trimmed by 3 bases and V by 5 bases; bases with no gene match: 8. The CDR3 protein is CASSLRQGGYYEQYF. For the CDR3, the DNA is TGTGCCAGCAGTCTAAGACAGGGGGGCTACTACGAGCAGTACTTC.

The J gene is TRBJ2-7, the V gene TRBV6-1; 7 bases map to TRBD2. The CDR3 is 15 amino acids. With 5 bases clipped from V and 3 bases from J, the junction kept 10 bases outside the gene matches. Per germline, CDR1 MNHNS and CDR2 SASEGT. CDR3 coding DNA: TGTGCCAGCAGTCCCTTCGCGGGAGCCGTCTACGAGCAGTACTTC. Translation gives CASSPFAGAVYEQYF.

The genes are TRBV9 and TRBJ1-1; D call uncertain. The germline V gene encodes CDR1 SGDLS and CDR2 YYNGEE. Trimming cost V 3 bases and J 5 bases, with 11 bases left between them. The CDR3 has 13 amino acids. This CDR3 reads CASSEGRRTEAFF. CDR3 nucleotide sequence: TGTGCCAGCAGCGAAGGGAGGAGGACTGAAGCTTTCTTT.

With respect to this clonotype: The conserved closing phenylalanine or tryptophan is absent in this CDR3, likely reflecting a read error. V usage is TRBV5-1 and J usage is TRBJ1-1, with D possibly TRBD1 on 5 matching bases. CDR3 length equals 14 residues. The V end lost 4 bases, the J end lost 1 base, and 11 bases lay between the germline ends. Germline CDR1 is SGHRS and CDR2 is YFSETQ. CDR3 sequence (DNA): TGCGCCAGCAGCCTGGGGACGGGGAACACTGAAGCTTTCCTT. Residues: CASSLGTGNTEAFL.

The chain is built from TRBV27 and TRBJ2-2, with D perhaps TRBD1 (5 bases). This CDR3 is 14 amino acids long. V lost 2 bases and J lost 3, with 7 bases in between. Looked up from germline, CDR1 is MNHEY and CDR2 is SMNVEV (reference sequence). CDR3 in amino acids: CASSLQGYTGELFF. CDR3 DNA sequence: TGTGCCAGCAGTTTACAGGGATACACCGGGGAGCTGTTTTTT.

This sequence joins TRBV15 and TRBJ1-2; 7 nucleotides align to TRBD1. This CDR3 is built from 13 residues. Trimming removed 1 base from V and 6 bases from J; junction bases left unmatched: 2. Germline CDR1 is LNHNV and CDR2 is YYDKDF (reference sequence). CDR3 nucleotides: TGTGCCACCAGCAGAGGAGGGGGCAATGGCTACACCTTC. This codes for CATSRGGGNGYTF. Full variable domain (missing parts from reference TRBV15 and TRBJ1-2): DAMVIQNPRYQVTQFGKPVTLSCSQTLNHNVMYWYQQKSSQAPKLLFHYYDKDFNNEADTPDNFQSRRPNTSFCFLDIRSPGLGDTAMYLCATSRGGGNGYTFGSGTRLTVV.

This clonotype was seen many times. This chain joins TRBV30 and TRBJ2-5; D unclear. The CDR3 is made up of 11 amino acids. V gave up 1 base and J gave up 5 bases, with 5 bases separating them. Germline V gene sequence: CDR1 GTSNPN, CDR2 SVGIG (reference sequence). CDR3 protein: CAWSAPETQYF. The CDR3 region has the DNA TGTGCCTGGAGTGCCCCGGAGACCCAGTACTTC.

The table lists this clonotype with a few counts. As DNA, the CDR3 is TGTGCCAGCAGTTTGGGACGGGCGGGGGACGAGCAGTACTTC. Translated: CASSLGRAGDEQYF. The genes are TRBV12-3 or TRBV12-4 and TRBJ2-7; 7 nucleotides agree with TRBD2. J was trimmed by 5 bases and V by 3 bases; bases with no gene match: 7. The CDR3 has 14 residues.

This clonotype was counted ten times or more. The chain joins TRBV6-1 to TRBJ2-7; D call uncertain. Between the trimmed V and J ends, which lost 5 bases and 3 bases, there was a span of 14 bases. The CDR3 length is 14 residues. The germline CDR1 and CDR2 sequences are MNHNS and SASEGT. The CDR3 sequence: CASSIVPVGYEQYF. In DNA form, the CDR3 reads TGTGCCAGCAGTATAGTCCCAGTGGGCTACGAGCAGTACTTC.

In regard to this clonotype: This may be a read error: a much more frequent sequence differs by one nucleotide. V is TRBV12-3 or TRBV12-4 and J is TRBJ1-2; weak D call: TRBD1 (5 bases). This CDR3 region has 14 residues. Trimming removed 6 bases at V and 3 bases at J, with 14 bases between. Here the CDR3 reads CASSLQGLYYGYTF. The CDR3 nucleotides are TGTGCCAGCAGCCTTCAGGGTCTCTACTATGGCTACACCTTC.